The 31 T cell receptor beta chains in this list originate from one sample, sequenced in a study of Graves' ophthalmopathy and Graves' hyperthyroidism (dated by TCRdb to between 2018 and 2020). Sequencer: Illumina HiSeq 2000. TCR beta CDR3 regions were amplified from RNA transcripts for repertoire sequencing. The first round was an RT-PCR using HTBI primers with the Qiagen OneStep RT-PCR kit, and this first round was followed by a second-round multiplex PCR, then size selection and purification. TCRdb reprocessing: public reads trimmed at Q25 with fastp, clones called with MiXCR, in-frame beta chains kept. CDR3 protein duplicates are merged, each entry listing the most common genes and DNA. The sample table lists around 1.1 million distinct CDR3 sequences, less than 45% of them with a count of one. In total, the top ten clones hold more than 9.5% of the sample. Material: peripheral blood or thyroid tissue (not recorded which). These receptors came from an adult man with Graves' hyperthyroidism.

To note about this clonotype: The final CDR3 position lacks the conserved phenylalanine or tryptophan, pointing to a likely read error. The limits of the CDR3 on the DNA are not certain, so only TCRdb's listed CDR3 is given. The chain employs TRBV10-3 and TRBJ1-3; the table calls TRBD1, which could not be checked here. Germline assignment: CDR1 ENHRY and CDR2 SYGVKD. The CDR3 numbers 9 amino acids, ends counted. This CDR3 is CAIAEGSNT.

Many counts were recorded for this clonotype. This rearrangement joins TRBV10-3 to TRBJ2-2, with D perhaps given as TRBD1 or TRBD2 (5 bases each). This CDR3 spans 18 amino acids. Looked up from germline, CDR1 is ENHRY and CDR2 is SYGVKD. V lost 0 bases and J lost 7, with 21 bases in between. The CDR3 protein is CAISESISWGSEVGELFF. The CDR3 DNA reads TGTGCCATCAGTGAGTCGATATCCTGGGGGAGCGAGGTCGGGGAGCTGTTTTTT.

This clonotype occurred a few times. The V gene is TRBV19, the J gene TRBJ2-7; 8 bases line up with TRBD1. V was clipped by 5 bases and J by 5 bases; unmatched bases: 11. CDR3 length equals 15 residues. Germline assignment: CDR1 LNHDA and CDR2 SQIVND (reference sequence). In nucleotides, the CDR3 is TGTGCCAGTAGTCGTACAGGGGGACCACAAGACGAGCAGTACTTC. Its translation: CASSRTGGPQDEQYF.

This clonotype has more than one count but fewer than ten. The rearrangement uses TRBV6-5 and TRBJ1-2; a possible D gene is TRBD1 (6 bases). Germline V lookup: CDR1 MNHEY, CDR2 SVGAGI. The CDR3 spans 11 residues. Trimming took off 7 bases at V and 6 bases at J, with 9 bases between the two ends. Here the CDR3 reads CASKEGDGYTF. The CDR3, as DNA: TGTGCCAGCAAGGAGGGGGATGGCTACACCTTC.

The chain combines TRBV9 with TRBJ1-5, with D possibly being TRBD1 (6 bases). V was shortened by 3 bases and J by 2 bases, with 12 bases between the two germline ends. The CDR3 totals 15 residues. From germline, CDR1 is SGDLS and CDR2 YYNGEE. The CDR3 protein is CASSGWTARNQPQHF. DNA of the CDR3: TGTGCCAGCAGCGGCTGGACAGCCCGCAATCAGCCCCAGCATTTT.

The rearrangement links TRBV6-6 to TRBJ1-5; tentatively, D is TRBD1 (6 bases). The germline V gene has CDR1 MNHNY and CDR2 SVGAGI (reference sequence). V lost 5 bases and J 6 bases, leaving 11 bases between the germline ends. This CDR3 region has 13 residues. CDR3 DNA: TGTGCCAGCAGTAAGAGGGGGATTCAGCCCCAGCATTTT. Encoded protein: CASSKRGIQPQHF.

There are many counts of this clonotype. This sequence joins TRBV4-2 and TRBJ2-5, with D possibly being TRBD2 (6 bases). Trimming took off 1 base at V and 3 bases at J, with 9 bases between the two ends. The CDR3 has 14 residues. Germline V gives CDR1 LGHNA, CDR2 YNFKEQ. CDR3 DNA sequence: TGTGCCAGCAGCCAAGGGTCGGGGGAAGAGACCCAGTACTTC. It specifies CASSQGSGEETQYF.

Of note for this clonotype: At one end, the junction sequence differs from germline, possibly due to a read error. This chain joins TRBV2 and TRBJ2-7; 7 bases are shared with TRBD2. The CDR3 loop spans 14 amino acids. CDR1 SNHLY and CDR2 FYNNEI come from the germline V gene. The CDR3 protein is CAISYLGGRPEQYF. Here the CDR3 DNA reads TGTGCCATCAGTTACTTGGGCGGGAGACCCGAGCAGTACTTC.

The rearrangement uses TRBV7-2 and TRBJ2-5; TRBD1 aligns across 11 bases. This CDR3 is built from 15 residues. J was trimmed by 9 bases and V by 5 bases; bases with no gene match: 11. Per the germline V gene, CDR1 is SGHTA and CDR2 is FQGNSA. The CDR3 nucleotides are TGTGCCAGCAGCCCCGGACAGGGGGCAGGTCAGCCCCAGTACTTC. Amino acid sequence: CASSPGQGAGQPQYF.

This clonotype showed up many times. The chain combines TRBV9 with TRBJ1-1, with no clear D. V was clipped by 3 bases and J by 1 base, with 7 bases between them. The germline gives CDR1 SGDLS, CDR2 YYNGEE. The CDR3 is 13 residues long. CDR3 sequence (DNA): TGTGCCAGCAGCGCGAACAAGAACACTGAAGCTTTCTTT. It is translated as CASSANKNTEAFF.

This clonotype has ten or more counts. The rearrangement joins TRBV11-1 to TRBJ2-2, with 9 bases aligning to TRBD1. J lost 4 bases, V lost 5 bases, and 5 bases had no gene match. The CDR3 runs 15 residues. The germline CDR1 and CDR2 sequences are SGHAT and FQDESV (reference sequence). The CDR3 DNA is TGTGCCAGCAGCCGGGGACAGGGCCGCACCGGGGAGCTGTTTTTT. Its translation: CASSRGQGRTGELFF.

The chain is built from TRBV29-1 and TRBJ2-3; D is unresolved. Germline V lookup: CDR1 SQVTM, CDR2 ANQGSEA. V was clipped by 2 bases and J by 1 base, with 7 bases between them. The CDR3 has 13 residues. CDR3 DNA sequence: TGCAGCGTTGAAAAGGGCCGCACAGATACGCAGTATTTT. It is translated as CSVEKGRTDTQYF.

Worth noting for this clonotype: No conserved phenylalanine or tryptophan is present at the end of the CDR3, so a read error is the likely explanation. Because the CDR3's place on the DNA is in doubt, the DNA is left out and the CDR3 is given as listed by TCRdb. This chain joins TRBV29-1 and TRBJ1-5; the tabulated D call, TRBD1, remains unverified against the DNA. Both ends counted, the CDR3 spans 8 residues. Germline CDR1 is SQVTM and CDR2 is ANQGSEA. The CDR3 sequence is CSVQDSRY.

There are many counts of this clonotype. V usage is TRBV25-1 and J usage is TRBJ2-7; D is possibly TRBD1 or TRBD2 (5 bases each). With 1 base removed from V and 7 bases from J, the gap between germline ends came to 29 bases. Germline CDR1 and CDR2: MGHDK and SYGVNS. The CDR3 is made up of 19 amino acids. CDR3 loop: CASSESWGTASRNMGEQYF. For the CDR3, the DNA is TGTGCCAGCAGTGAATCGTGGGGGACCGCTAGCAGAAACATGGGAGAGCAGTACTTC.

This clonotype was observed a handful of times. The chain couples TRBV12-3 or TRBV12-4 to TRBJ2-7; 7 nucleotides agree with TRBD1. There are 14 residues in the CDR3. The V segment lost 5 bases and the J segment 4 bases; nucleotides outside the gene matches: 8. The CDR3 loop is CASSRQGVLYEQYF. In DNA form, the CDR3 reads TGTGCCAGCAGTCGGCAGGGGGTGTTATACGAGCAGTACTTC.

About this clonotype itself: This may stem from a read error, because a much larger clone lies one nucleotide away. The chain recombines TRBV7-9 with TRBJ2-7; D ambiguous. Germline V lookup: CDR1 SEHNR, CDR2 FQNEAQ (reference sequence). CDR3 size: 14 residues. The germline V and J ends were trimmed by 0 bases and 5 bases, with 11 bases remaining between them. CDR3 loop: CASSLAAATDEQYF. In nucleotides, the CDR3 is TGTGCCAGCAGCTTAGCGGCAGCAACGGACGAGCAGTACTTC.

The chain has TRBV6-4 and TRBJ2-2; D is ambiguous. V was clipped by 5 bases and J by 0 bases, with 10 bases between them. Germline-derived CDR1 and CDR2 are MRHNA and SNTAGT. The CDR3 sequence is 15 residues long. The CDR3 reads CASSLPAANTGELFF. DNA of the CDR3: TGTGCCAGCAGTCTGCCCGCAGCGAACACCGGGGAGCTGTTTTTT.

This clonotype occurred a few times. The rearrangement joins TRBV5-6 to TRBJ1-6; D is unresolved. This CDR3 region has 15 residues. In germline, CDR1 is SGHDT, CDR2 YYEEEE. V was pared by 4 bases and J by 7 bases, with 15 bases between. Here the CDR3 reads CASSRTGGFNSPLHF. The DNA of the CDR3 is TGTGCCAGCAGCCGGACGGGCGGTTTCAATTCACCCCTCCACTTT.

In this sample, this clonotype turned up many times. V gene TRBV20-1 combines with J gene TRBJ1-3; D might be TRBD1 (5 bases). The germline V gene encodes CDR1 DFQATT and CDR2 SNEGSKA (reference sequence). There are 12 residues in the CDR3. Trimming left V 3 bases short and J 2 bases short, with 5 bases between. CDR3 sequence reads: CSARTAGNTIYF. CDR3 in DNA: TGCAGTGCTAGGACAGCTGGAAACACCATATATTTT.

The table lists this clonotype with many counts. The genes are TRBV29-1 and TRBJ1-2; a weak D match, TRBD1 (5 bases). Germline V gene data show CDR1 as SQVTM and CDR2 as ANQGSEA. The V end lost 2 bases, the J end lost 4 bases, and 8 bases lay between the germline ends. The CDR3 is 12 amino acids. The CDR3 is CSVEWGSYGYTF. The CDR3 DNA sequence: TGCAGCGTTGAATGGGGGTCCTATGGCTACACCTTC.

This chain uses TRBV9 with TRBJ2-7; D gene uncertain. V dropped 3 bases and J dropped 6 bases, with 13 bases sitting between them. The CDR3 totals 13 residues. Germline CDR1 reads SGDLS; CDR2 reads YYNGEE. CDR3 nucleotide sequence: TGTGCCAGCAGCGCCTACCTGGGGTCCGAGCAGTACTTC. This codes for CASSAYLGSEQYF.

This clonotype was recorded a few times. This chain connects TRBV5-1 to TRBJ2-7; D is possibly TRBD2 (7 bases). From germline, CDR1 is SGHRS and CDR2 YFSETQ. Trimming stripped 2 bases from V and 0 bases from J, with 12 bases between. The CDR3 has 15 residues. The CDR3 DNA sequence: TGCGCCAGCAGCTTAACACGGGGGGCCTCCTACGAGCAGTACTTC. Its translation: CASSLTRGASYEQYF.

The sample holds many counts of this clonotype. The V call is TRBV10-3, the J call TRBJ2-5; D is possibly TRBD2 (5 bases). The ends were cut back, 10 bases at V and 4 bases at J, with 13 bases in the middle. Germline V gene sequence: CDR1 ENHRY, CDR2 SYGVKD. The CDR3 extends over 12 amino acids. For the CDR3, the DNA is TGTGCCACCGACCCACGGGGAGAGACCCAGTACTTC. This sequence encodes CATDPRGETQYF.

The sample holds a few counts of this clonotype. This rearrangement joins TRBV11-1 to TRBJ2-7; D may correspond to TRBD1 or TRBD2 (6 bases each). Trimming left V 3 bases short and J 3 bases short, with 15 bases between. Per germline, CDR1 SGHAT and CDR2 FQDESV (reference sequence). There are 15 residues in the CDR3. The CDR3 bases are TGTGCCAGCAGCTTCAAGGGGGGCCGGGGCTACGAGCAGTACTTC. Amino acid sequence: CASSFKGGRGYEQYF. The variable domain in full, with the rest retrieved from reference TRBV11-1 and TRBJ2-7, is EAEVAQSPRYKITEKSQAVAFWCDPISGHATLYWYRQILGQGPELLVQFQDESVVDDSQLPKDRFSAERLKGVDSTLKIQPAELGDSAMYLCASSFKGGRGYEQYFGPGTRLTVT.

This clonotype was seen more than once but under ten times. The gene calls are TRBV6-5 and TRBJ1-5; D may be TRBD1 (6 bases). CDR3 length: 16 amino acids. The germline CDR1 and CDR2 sequences are MNHEY and SVGAGI. Trimming took off 4 bases at V and 2 bases at J, with 15 bases between the two ends. The DNA of the CDR3 is TGTGCCAGCAGTTGGGGGACACCCGGGGGCAATCAGCCCCAGCATTTT. Residues: CASSWGTPGGNQPQHF.

Worth noting for this clonotype: This CDR3 is missing its conserved last phenylalanine or tryptophan, likely due to a read error. The limits of the CDR3 on the DNA are not certain, so only TCRdb's listed CDR3 is given. This chain uses TRBV7-3 with TRBJ1-3; the table calls TRBD1, which could not be checked here. Germline loops: CDR1 SGHTA, CDR2 FQGTGA. A total of 10 residues make up the CDR3, ends included. CDR3 in amino acids: CASSSPKKGN.

This clonotype occurred a few times. The junction departs from the called germline gene at one end, perhaps through a read error. The chain links TRBV10-3 to TRBJ2-7; 9 bases map to TRBD1. The CDR3 has 16 residues. CDR1 is ENHRY, CDR2 SYGVKD, per germline. CDR3 coding DNA: TGTGCCAGCAGTTTCCACCGGGACAGGGTTTCCTACGAGCAGTACTTC. Protein sequence: CASSFHRDRVSYEQYF.

The rearrangement joins TRBV28 to TRBJ1-1; 8 bases agree with TRBD1. The V gene end was trimmed by 2 bases and the J gene end by 3 bases; junction bases not matched to a gene: 5. Germline V gene lookup returns CDR1 MDHEN and CDR2 SYDVKM. This CDR3 has 15 residues. For the CDR3, the DNA is TGTGCCAGCAGTTTAGAGGCAGGGGGCCACACTGAAGCTTTCTTT. It specifies CASSLEAGGHTEAFF.

The rearrangement links TRBV20-1 to TRBJ2-6; D not certain. Germline lookup yields CDR1 DFQATT and CDR2 SNEGSKA (reference sequence). Trimming removed 2 bases from V and 0 bases from J, with 11 bases in between. This CDR3 contains 16 residues. CDR3 sequence: CSARPDPFSGANVLTF. The CDR3 DNA reads TGCAGTGCTAGACCAGACCCGTTCTCTGGGGCCAACGTCCTGACTTTC.

The chain combines TRBV12-3 or TRBV12-4 with TRBJ2-2, with D perhaps matching TRBD2 (6 bases). The CDR3 runs to 18 residues. The ends were cut back, 6 bases at V and 5 bases at J, with 25 bases in the middle. In nucleotides, the CDR3 is TGTGCCAGCAGAAACCCCGACGGAGGGTGGGTGCGGACCGGGGAGCTGTTTTTT. It specifies CASRNPDGGWVRTGELFF.

Many counts were recorded for this clonotype. The J gene is TRBJ1-1, the V gene TRBV5-1; D not certain. The length of the CDR3 is 13 residues. V was clipped by 0 bases and J by 7 bases, with 10 bases between them. CDR1 is SGHRS, CDR2 YFSETQ, per germline. CDR3 nucleotides: TGCGCCAGCAGCTTGGCCCTAGGTAATGAAGCTTTCTTT. Translating it yields CASSLALGNEAFF.